This T cell receptor (beta chain) was recovered during a study of Ad26.COV2.S vaccination and SARS-CoV-2 variants. Overall study: A COV1001 Ad26.COV2.S trial-arm participant provided the sample. Ad26.COV2.S, an intramuscular injection, was given once or twice 56 days apart. Findings of the study overall: Participants in the vaccine arm had higher spike-specific TCR breadth; placebo recipients had lower.

Regarding this clone: As yet, its antigen is unknown.

The CDR3 runs to 16 residues. The junction had 12 bases not matched to a gene; V was cut back by 5 bases and J by 3 bases. CDR1 is LGHNA, CDR2 YSLEER, per germline. The protocol was immunoSEQ multiplex PCR, while the TCRdb copy is restricted to in-frame clones and leaves out a portion. Among roughly 400,000 clones listed, 90% were seen once. Stated treatment: around 19 received Ad26.COV2.S at low or high dose, single or two shots; roughly 5 received placebo; per-sample allocation not given. Collection of samples fell on day 63 after the first vaccine or placebo injection. A Boston adult aged 18-55 years was the donor.

The V gene is TRBV4-3, the J gene TRBJ2-7; 8 bases map to TRBD1. This specimen consisted of peripheral blood, obtained in a trial of Ad26.COV2.S vaccine versus placebo. The sequence was collected from a person between 18 and 60 years old who received the Ad26.COV2.S COVID-19 vaccine or a placebo. CDR3 protein: CASSKPLRTGNYEQYF. The CDR3 region has the DNA TGCGCCAGCAGCAAGCCCCTCCGGACAGGGAACTACGAGCAGTACTTC.